Listed below are T cell receptor beta chains from one sample, sequenced in a study of blood T cell repertoires in COVID-19. The assay was immunoSEQ multiplex PCR, and TCRdb's table has in-frame clones only and misses some. In the table there are over 200,000 clones, over 80% of which are singletons. Material: peripheral blood. These receptors were taken from a man aged 30-40 years with COVID-19, enrolled during active disease. Both conserved end residues are part of each CDR3. Fields, in order: clone size, J gene, CDR3 length, V gene, D gene, CDR3 DNA, CDR3 protein. D genes are given only for firm matches. Rows give clone size only sometimes, using once, few, many, or a class for an expanded clone.

clone_size: NA; j_call: TRBJ1-1; cdr3_length: 15; v_call: TRBV6-5; d_call: NA; cdr3_nt: TGTGCCAGCAGTTACCGAGGATCCAGTTACACTGAAGCTTTCTTT; cdr3_aa: CASSYRGSSYTEAFF
clone_size: NA; j_call: TRBJ2-1; cdr3_length: 18; v_call: TRBV4-3; d_call: TRBD1; cdr3_nt: TGCGCCAGCAGCCAAGAAGTAGGACAGGTTGGAGCCTACAATGAGCAGTTCTTC; cdr3_aa: CASSQEVGQVGAYNEQFF
clone_size: NA; j_call: TRBJ2-7; cdr3_length: 16; v_call: TRBV21-1; d_call: NA; cdr3_nt: TGTGCCAGCAGCAAAAGGTGGACAGGGAAGTCCTACGAGCAGTACTTC; cdr3_aa: CASSKRWTGKSYEQYF
clone_size: NA; j_call: TRBJ2-1; cdr3_length: 14; v_call: TRBV28; d_call: NA; cdr3_nt: TGTGCCAGCAGTTTAGTGTACAGCCACAATGAGCAGTTCTTC; cdr3_aa: CASSLVYSHNEQFF
clone_size: few; j_call: TRBJ1-5; cdr3_length: 13; v_call: TRBV28; d_call: NA; cdr3_nt: TGTGCCAGCAGTTCAGGGCCTTGGAGGCCCCAGCATTTT; cdr3_aa: CASSSGPWRPQHF
clone_size: NA; j_call: TRBJ1-3; cdr3_length: 16; v_call: TRBV19; d_call: TRBD1; cdr3_nt: TGTGCCAGTAGTGCAATCCCGGGACAGATCGGAGGCACCATATATTTT; cdr3_aa: CASSAIPGQIGGTIYF
clone_size: NA; j_call: TRBJ2-7; cdr3_length: 14; v_call: TRBV7-2; d_call: NA; cdr3_nt: TGTGCCAGCAGCTTAGTCGCGGAGTCCTACGAGCAGTACTTC; cdr3_aa: CASSLVAESYEQYF
clone_size: NA; j_call: TRBJ2-7; cdr3_length: 17; v_call: TRBV9; d_call: TRBD1; cdr3_nt: TGTGCCAGCAGCAAAAGCCTTTTACGGGACAGCAGCTACGAGCAGTACTTC; cdr3_aa: CASSKSLLRDSSYEQYF
clone_size: NA; j_call: TRBJ1-1; cdr3_length: 15; v_call: TRBV5-6; d_call: NA; cdr3_nt: TGTGCCAGCAGCTTGGAGGGAGGGGCCTACACTGAAGCTTTCTTT; cdr3_aa: CASSLEGGAYTEAFF
clone_size: NA; j_call: TRBJ2-5; cdr3_length: 15; v_call: TRBV11-1; d_call: TRBD2; cdr3_nt: TGTGCCAGCAGCCTGGGGACTAGCGGGAAAGAGACCCAGTACTTC; cdr3_aa: CASSLGTSGKETQYF
clone_size: NA; j_call: TRBJ2-2; cdr3_length: 15; v_call: TRBV2; d_call: TRBD1; cdr3_nt: TGTGCCAGCAGTCCTAACAGGGGGCGAACCGGGGAGCTGTTTTTT; cdr3_aa: CASSPNRGRTGELFF
clone_size: NA; j_call: TRBJ2-7; cdr3_length: 15; v_call: TRBV7-8; d_call: TRBD1; cdr3_nt: TGTGCCAGCAGCTTAGGCCGGGACAGACCCTACGAGCAGTACTTC; cdr3_aa: CASSLGRDRPYEQYF
clone_size: NA; j_call: TRBJ2-1; cdr3_length: 16; v_call: TRBV28; d_call: NA; cdr3_nt: TGTGCCAGCAGTCCGCCCGGACTAAGTTCCTACAATGAGCAGTTCTTC; cdr3_aa: CASSPPGLSSYNEQFF
clone_size: NA; j_call: TRBJ2-7; cdr3_length: 13; v_call: TRBV5-6; d_call: TRBD2; cdr3_nt: TGTGCCAGCAGCTTTCTAGCGGGCTACGAGCAGTACTTC; cdr3_aa: CASSFLAGYEQYF
clone_size: few; j_call: TRBJ1-4; cdr3_length: 14; v_call: TRBV27; d_call: TRBD1; cdr3_nt: TGTGCCAGCAGTGCCGGGACAGGGGGTGAAAAACTGTTTTTT; cdr3_aa: CASSAGTGGEKLFF
clone_size: NA; j_call: TRBJ2-1; cdr3_length: 14; v_call: TRBV12-5; d_call: TRBD1; cdr3_nt: TGTGCTAGTGGTTCGGGACAGGGTCTCAATGAGCAGTTCTTC; cdr3_aa: CASGSGQGLNEQFF
clone_size: NA; j_call: TRBJ2-6; cdr3_length: 20; v_call: TRBV14; d_call: TRBD1; cdr3_nt: TGTGCCAGCAGCCAAGTTAGGGGGCTTATCTCATCCTCTGGGGCCAACGTCCTGACTTTC; cdr3_aa: CASSQVRGLISSSGANVLTF
clone_size: NA; j_call: TRBJ1-1; cdr3_length: 14; v_call: TRBV11-2; d_call: NA; cdr3_nt: TGTGCCAGCAGCTCTCTAAGCGGCTACACTGAAGCTTTCTTT; cdr3_aa: CASSSLSGYTEAFF
clone_size: NA; j_call: TRBJ1-4; cdr3_length: 15; v_call: TRBV24-1; d_call: TRBD1; cdr3_nt: TGTGCCACCAGTGACCCTGGACAGGGAGTTGAAAAACTGTTTTTT; cdr3_aa: CATSDPGQGVEKLFF
clone_size: NA; j_call: TRBJ2-7; cdr3_length: 13; v_call: TRBV12-3/TRBV12-4; d_call: NA; cdr3_nt: TGTGCCAGCAGTTTAAGGGGGGGACTCGAGCAGTACTTC; cdr3_aa: CASSLRGGLEQYF
clone_size: NA; j_call: TRBJ1-4; cdr3_length: 17; v_call: TRBV19; d_call: TRBD1; cdr3_nt: TGTGCCAGTAGTAGGACGGGACAGCAAACAACTAATGAAAAACTGTTTTTT; cdr3_aa: CASSRTGQQTTNEKLFF
clone_size: NA; j_call: TRBJ2-1; cdr3_length: 16; v_call: TRBV4-2; d_call: TRBD2; cdr3_nt: TGTGCCAGCAGCCAAGAATCGGGGGGGATCTACAATGAGCAGTTCTTC; cdr3_aa: CASSQESGGIYNEQFF
clone_size: NA; j_call: TRBJ2-3; cdr3_length: 14; v_call: TRBV19; d_call: TRBD2; cdr3_nt: TGTGCCAGTAGTATAGGGACTAGCGGGGTTACGCAGTATTTT; cdr3_aa: CASSIGTSGVTQYF
clone_size: few; j_call: TRBJ1-1; cdr3_length: 13; v_call: TRBV19; d_call: NA; cdr3_nt: TGTGCCAGTAGTAAAGGGGAGGCCCTTGAAGCTTTCTTT; cdr3_aa: CASSKGEALEAFF
clone_size: once; j_call: TRBJ2-7; cdr3_length: 19; v_call: TRBV7-2; d_call: TRBD1; cdr3_nt: TGTGCCAGCAGCTCACCACCGGGACAGGGGCCACCTAAAATCTACGAGCAGTACTTC; cdr3_aa: CASSSPPGQGPPKIYEQYF
clone_size: NA; j_call: TRBJ1-1; cdr3_length: 14; v_call: TRBV11-1; d_call: NA; cdr3_nt: TGTGCCAGCAGCCCCCGACAGGCGAACACTGAAGCTTTCTTT; cdr3_aa: CASSPRQANTEAFF
clone_size: NA; j_call: TRBJ2-3; cdr3_length: 14; v_call: TRBV5-1; d_call: NA; cdr3_nt: TGCGCCAGCAGCTTGGGCCAGAACACAGATACGCAGTATTTT; cdr3_aa: CASSLGQNTDTQYF
clone_size: NA; j_call: TRBJ2-2; cdr3_length: 14; v_call: TRBV7-2; d_call: TRBD2; cdr3_nt: TGTGCCAGCAGCCCGGGACTAGCCCCCGGGGAGCTGTTTTTT; cdr3_aa: CASSPGLAPGELFF
clone_size: once; j_call: TRBJ2-2; cdr3_length: 16; v_call: TRBV6-5; d_call: TRBD2; cdr3_nt: TGTGCCAGCAGTTTACTAGCGGGGGGGCGCACCGGGGAGCTGTTTTTT; cdr3_aa: CASSLLAGGRTGELFF
clone_size: NA; j_call: TRBJ2-3; cdr3_length: 17; v_call: TRBV5-1; d_call: TRBD2; cdr3_nt: TGCGCCAGCAGCCTTCCTTTAGCGGGAGTCGATGCAGATACGCAGTATTTT; cdr3_aa: CASSLPLAGVDADTQYF
clone_size: once; j_call: TRBJ1-4; cdr3_length: 13; v_call: TRBV7-3; d_call: NA; cdr3_nt: TGTGCCAGCAGCCTGAAGCAGGGCGAAAAACTGTTTTTT; cdr3_aa: CASSLKQGEKLFF
clone_size: NA; j_call: TRBJ2-1; cdr3_length: 11; v_call: TRBV7-9; d_call: NA; cdr3_nt: TGTGCCAGCAGGTCCTCGAGTGAGCAGTTCTTC; cdr3_aa: CASRSSSEQFF
clone_size: NA; j_call: TRBJ1-1; cdr3_length: 14; v_call: TRBV19; d_call: NA; cdr3_nt: TGTGCCAGTAGTCAGGGCGGTATGAACACTGAAGCTTTCTTT; cdr3_aa: CASSQGGMNTEAFF
clone_size: few; j_call: TRBJ1-5; cdr3_length: 14; v_call: TRBV3-1/TRBV3-2; d_call: NA; cdr3_nt: TGTGCCAGCAGCCAAGGTGGAGCTAGTCAGCCCCAGCATTTT; cdr3_aa: CASSQGGASQPQHF
clone_size: NA; j_call: TRBJ1-1; cdr3_length: 12; v_call: TRBV29-1; d_call: TRBD1; cdr3_nt: TGCAGCGTTGAACCAGGGGACAGGGAAGCTTTCTTT; cdr3_aa: CSVEPGDREAFF
clone_size: NA; j_call: TRBJ1-4; cdr3_length: 15; v_call: TRBV9; d_call: TRBD1; cdr3_nt: TGTGCCAGCAGTCTCCAGGGGGTCTTGAATGAAAAACTGTTTTTT; cdr3_aa: CASSLQGVLNEKLFF
clone_size: NA; j_call: TRBJ2-2; cdr3_length: 13; v_call: TRBV2; d_call: TRBD2; cdr3_nt: TGTGCCAGCCGCGGGGGGAACACCGGGGAGCTGTTTTTT; cdr3_aa: CASRGGNTGELFF
clone_size: NA; j_call: TRBJ1-3; cdr3_length: 16; v_call: TRBV5-1; d_call: NA; cdr3_nt: TGCGCCAGCAGCCCCGTAGGGCCAGGGGCGGGAAACACCATATATTTT; cdr3_aa: CASSPVGPGAGNTIYF